This passage covers 4 T cell receptor beta chains from one sample sequenced in a study of blood T cell repertoires in COVID-19. Clones were read by immunoSEQ multiplex PCR, and TCRdb kept only the in-frame ones, dropping some. The table lists 300,000 to 400,000 clones, around 87% of them singletons. Sequencing was done on a sample of peripheral blood. The receptors come from a woman in her 50s who had recovered from COVID-19.

This chain's CDR3 is CASSRRTSGMLSYEQYF. The CDR3 coding sequence is TGTGCCAGCAGTCGACGGACTAGCGGGATGTTATCCTACGAGCAGTACTTC. The V call is TRBV28, the J call TRBJ2-7; 12 nucleotides align to TRBD2. The CDR3 loop spans 17 amino acids. Per germline, CDR1 MDHEN and CDR2 SYDVKM. With 5 bases clipped from V and 1 base from J, the junction kept 9 bases outside the gene matches.

The V gene is TRBV3-1 (or the pseudogene TRBV3-2), the J gene TRBJ1-4; 7 nucleotides agree with TRBD1. In germline, CDR1 is LGHDT, CDR2 YNNKEL (reference sequence). The CDR3 is made up of 15 amino acids. V lost 1 base and J lost 3; bases outside the gene matches: 2. The CDR3 nucleotides read TGTGCCAGCAGCCAAGCGGGACAGCCTAATGAAAAACTGTTTTTT. Its translation is CASSQAGQPNEKLFF.

This clone appeared once. This rearrangement joins TRBV4-3 to TRBJ1-3, with a possible D match to TRBD1 (5 bases). Germline loops: CDR1 LGHNA, CDR2 YSLEER. This CDR3 is built from 16 residues. The V end was cut by 0 bases, the J end by 4 bases, with 13 bases between. CDR3 sequence (DNA): TGCGCCAGCAGCCAAGAAATGGCGGGGGTGGGAAACACCATATATTTT. Translating it yields CASSQEMAGVGNTIYF.

The genes are TRBV11-2 and TRBJ2-7; maybe TRBD2 (5 bases). Between the trimmed V and J ends, which lost 5 bases and 0 bases, there was a span of 14 bases. The CDR3 extends over 15 amino acids. Germline CDR1 is SGHAT and CDR2 is FQNNGV. The CDR3 DNA reads as TGTGCCAGCAGCCCCGATCTGGGGAGCTCCTACGAGCAGTACTTC. It specifies CASSPDLGSSYEQYF.